Each of the 31 T cell receptor beta chains below was sequenced from the same sample in a study of T-cell reconstitution after alpha-beta-depleted transplantation in children. Using unique molecular identifiers, the investigators prepared the TCRbeta library. TCRdb ran MiXCR on the PCR reads and lists one entry per CDR3 protein. The table shows just over 200,000 distinct CDR3 sequences, with approximately 8% occurring only once. Sequencing was performed on PBMCs, mostly from graft donor cells, taken 360 days after TCRalphabeta/CD19-depleted stem cell transplant. These receptor sequences come from a male patient between 2 and 15 years old who had a stem cell transplant for acute myeloid leukemia, so the T cells may come from the graft donor.

The chain employs TRBV12-3 or TRBV12-4 and TRBJ1-5; D perhaps matches TRBD1 (5 bases). This CDR3 contains 12 residues. V was clipped by 7 bases and J by 7 bases, with 11 bases between them. CDR3 loop: CASTTGGQPQHF. In DNA form, the CDR3 reads TGTGCCAGCACCACGGGGGGGCAGCCCCAGCATTTT.

In this sample, this clonotype turned up many times. The rearrangement uses TRBV7-9 and TRBJ2-3, with D perhaps TRBD1 or TRBD2 (5 bases each). The CDR3 runs 13 residues. V was cut by 10 bases and J by 4 bases, with 15 bases left in between. The germline V gene encodes CDR1 SEHNR and CDR2 FQNEAQ (reference sequence). The CDR3 loop reads CATRGGSPDTQYF. In DNA form, the CDR3 reads TGTGCCACCCGTGGGGGTAGCCCAGATACGCAGTATTTT. Variable domain in full (rest from reference TRBV7-9 and TRBJ2-3): DTGVSQNPRHKITKRGQNVTFRCDPISEHNRLYWYRQTLGQGPEFLTYFQNEAQLEKSRLLSDRFSAERPKGSFSTLEIQRTEQGDSAMYLCATRGGSPDTQYFGPGTRLTVL.

As for this clonotype: A single base separates this from a much larger clone, so it may be a read error. In this CDR3 the conserved last residue, phenylalanine or tryptophan, is missing, so a read error is likely. This chain links TRBV12-3 or TRBV12-4 with TRBJ2-1, with D hard to call. V gave up 1 base and J gave up 6 bases, with 4 bases separating them. This CDR3 contains 12 residues. CDR3 protein: CASSLGVNEQFC. The CDR3 DNA reads as TGTGCCAGCAGTTTAGGGGTCAATGAGCAGTTCTGC.

This clonotype has more than one count but fewer than ten. The chain combines TRBV2 with TRBJ1-2; 9 nucleotides agree with TRBD1. Germline loops: CDR1 SNHLY, CDR2 FYNNEI. This CDR3 spans 22 amino acids. Germline trimming cut 4 bases from V and 6 bases from J; bases unmatched to any gene: 30. The CDR3 coding sequence is TGTGCCAGCAGTGTGCGAGGCCTCCTCGGCCTCAAGACCGGGACAGGGAATGATGGCTACACCTTC. The encoded protein is CASSVRGLLGLKTGTGNDGYTF.

This clonotype was counted a few times. This sequence joins TRBV5-1 and TRBJ2-7; D unresolved. The CDR3 consists of 11 residues. Trimming removed 3 bases at V and 6 bases at J, with 7 bases between. Germline CDR1 is SGHRS and CDR2 is YFSETQ. The CDR3: CASSCDTEQYV. The CDR3 bases are TGCGCCAGCAGCTGTGATACCGAGCAGTACGTC.

This clonotype has just a few counts. This rearrangement joins TRBV18 to TRBJ2-5, with 7 positions matching TRBD1. The germline CDR1 and CDR2 sequences are KGHSH and LQKENI. The V gene end was trimmed by 2 bases and the J gene end by 5 bases; junction bases not matched to a gene: 5. This CDR3 is built from 14 residues. The CDR3 DNA reads TGTGCCAGCTCACCAAAGGGGGCGGAGGAGACCCAGTACTTC. Translation: CASSPKGAEETQYF.

This clonotype was seen at least ten times. This sequence joins TRBV20-1 and TRBJ2-1; 14 bases are a match to TRBD2. CDR1 and CDR2 from the germline V gene are DFQATT and SNEGSKA (reference sequence). This CDR3 comprises 20 residues. The trim removed 2 bases at V and 1 base at J, leaving 13 bases unmatched. DNA for the CDR3: TGCAGTGCTAGACTTTTCTTGACTAGCGGGAGGGTGGATTCCTACAATGAGCAGTTCTTC. Protein: CSARLFLTSGRVDSYNEQFF.

Concerning this clonotype: Given a much more abundant clone one base away, this may be a read error. V and J are TRBV12-3 or TRBV12-4 and TRBJ2-2; TRBD1 agrees at 9 bases. The CDR3 length is 19 residues. The ends lost 5 bases at V and 5 bases at J; junction bases unmatched: 18. CDR3 residues: CASSRLRDRVEGKTGELFF. The CDR3 nucleotides are TGTGCCAGCAGTCGCCTCCGGGACAGGGTAGAGGGAAAAACCGGGGAGCTGTTTTTT.

This clonotype came up many times. The chain joins TRBV5-6 to TRBJ2-7; D may be TRBD1 (5 bases). Germline lookup yields CDR1 SGHDT and CDR2 YYEEEE. The CDR3 spans 15 residues. V was cut by 1 base and J by 3 bases, with 14 bases left in between. The CDR3 sequence is CASSLLRQTFYEQYV. CDR3 nucleotide sequence: TGTGCCAGCAGCTTGCTACGACAGACCTTCTACGAGCAGTACGTC.

The V and J genes are TRBV7-2 and TRBJ2-7; no firm D call. Germline V gives CDR1 SGHTA, CDR2 FQGNSA. The germline V and J ends were trimmed by 3 bases and 4 bases, with 13 bases remaining between them. This CDR3 has 14 amino acids. The CDR3 DNA follows: TGTGCCAGCAGCTTTGAGGCGGACCTATACGAGCAGTACTTC. Its protein product is CASSFEADLYEQYF.

This chain uses TRBV7-2 with TRBJ2-7; the D is unclear. The CDR3 spans 14 residues. The V end lost 5 bases, the J end lost 8 bases, and 19 bases lay between the germline ends. Germline CDR1 SGHTA, CDR2 FQGNSA. CDR3 coding DNA: TGTGCCAGCAGCCCCCCACTGGGTGGAAGTAAGCAGTACTTC. This sequence encodes CASSPPLGGSKQYF.

There are many counts of this clonotype. This chain joins TRBV6-1 and TRBJ2-3; 8 positions match TRBD2. The germline V gene has CDR1 MNHNS and CDR2 SASEGT. This CDR3 contains 14 residues. V dropped 7 bases and J dropped 2; count of bases not matched to a gene: 5. CDR3: CASKRGGPTDTQYF. The CDR3 DNA reads as TGTGCCAGCAAACGCGGGGGGCCCACAGATACGCAGTATTTT.

The V gene is TRBV29-1, the J gene TRBJ1-1; D unclear. This CDR3 spans 14 amino acids. The V end was cut by 0 bases, the J end by 0 bases, with 8 bases between. The germline CDR1 and CDR2 sequences are SQVTM and ANQGSEA. The chain's CDR3 is CSVEDFALNTEAFF. The CDR3 DNA reads TGCAGCGTTGAAGATTTTGCCCTGAACACTGAAGCTTTCTTT.

On this clonotype itself: A read error may be the cause here, since a much bigger clone is one base away. The conserved phenylalanine or tryptophan is not found at the CDR3 terminus, so this likely reflects a read error. J is TRBJ1-2 and V is TRBV9; 7 positions agree with TRBD1. CDR1 is SGDLS, CDR2 YYNGEE, per germline. The CDR3 totals 13 residues. V shed 0 bases and J 6 bases; nucleotides not matched to a gene: 2. The CDR3 loop is CASSVGGGHGYTY. The CDR3 DNA is TGTGCCAGCAGCGTAGGAGGGGGCCATGGCTACACCTAC.

This clonotype was counted a few times. The J gene is TRBJ1-5, the V gene TRBV14; tentatively, D is TRBD1 (5 bases). V lost 2 bases, J lost 4 bases, and 9 bases lay in between. The CDR3 is made up of 14 amino acids. Germline V gives CDR1 SGHDN, CDR2 FVKESK. CDR3 coding DNA: TGTGCCAGCAGCCAATCGGGGGAGAATCAGCCCCAGCATTTT. Its translation: CASSQSGENQPQHF.

The chain combines TRBV6-1 with TRBJ2-2; D is possibly TRBD1 (6 bases). CDR1 and CDR2 (germline): MNHNS, SASEGT. Trimming pared 7 bases from V and 5 bases from J, leaving 14 bases between. CDR3 length: 14 residues. This CDR3 is CASNDRLQTGELFF. The CDR3 DNA follows: TGTGCCAGCAACGACAGGCTTCAAACCGGGGAGCTGTTTTTT.

This clonotype occurred many times. The V call is TRBV6-5, the J call TRBJ2-5, with 11 bases matching TRBD2. J was trimmed by 1 base and V by 0 bases; bases with no gene match: 1. The length of the CDR3 is 16 residues. Germline CDR1 MNHEY, CDR2 SVGAGI. CDR3 in DNA: TGTGCCAGCAGTTACTCGGGACTAGCGGTCCAAGAGACCCAGTACTTC. This translates into CASSYSGLAVQETQYF.

This clonotype has at least ten counts. CDR3 nucleotide sequence: TGCAGCGTTAGGAAGGGGGCGACCACCGGGGAGCTGTTTTTT. It specifies CSVRKGATTGELFF. The chain is built from TRBV29-1 and TRBJ2-2; TRBD1 aligns across 7 bases. The CDR3 covers 14 residues. Germline V lookup: CDR1 SQVTM, CDR2 ANQGSEA. The J segment lost 4 bases and the V segment lost 5 bases, leaving 7 bases of the junction unmatched.

There are many counts of this clonotype. The V gene is TRBV7-2, the J gene TRBJ2-3; D unclear. CDR1 SGHTA and CDR2 FQGNSA come from the germline V gene. Trimming removed 5 bases at V and 6 bases at J, with 15 bases between. The CDR3 covers 14 residues. The CDR3 here is CASSPDVEVDTQYF. The CDR3 DNA reads as TGTGCCAGCAGCCCGGACGTAGAGGTCGATACGCAGTATTTT.

The CDR3 bases are TGTGCCAGCAGCTTTCGACTCTTAGTGGGGAGCTCCTACGAGCAGTACTTC. Protein sequence: CASSFRLLVGSSYEQYF. The rearrangement links TRBV7-2 to TRBJ2-7; D possibly corresponds to TRBD2 (5 bases). Trimming left V 3 bases short and J 0 bases short, with 18 bases between. Per the germline V gene, CDR1 is SGHTA and CDR2 is FQGNSA. The CDR3 runs 17 residues.

The genes are TRBV25-1 and TRBJ1-2, with D uncertain. This CDR3 comprises 16 residues. Germline-derived CDR1 and CDR2 are MGHDK and SYGVNS. With 0 bases removed from V and 3 bases from J, the gap between germline ends came to 14 bases. DNA of the CDR3: TGTGCCAGCAGTGAATATAACGTGGCGGTAGACTATGGCTACACCTTC. The encoded protein is CASSEYNVAVDYGYTF.

J is TRBJ1-3 and V is TRBV20-1; 8 bases align to TRBD1. V gave up 6 bases and J gave up 4 bases; unmatched junction bases: 8. This CDR3 comprises 14 residues. Per the germline V gene, CDR1 is DFQATT and CDR2 is SNEGSKA (reference sequence). CDR3 coding DNA: TGCAGTGCACAGCAGGGGGCCGGGGGAAACACCATATATTTT. Amino acids: CSAQQGAGGNTIYF.

With respect to this clonotype: Because it lacks the conserved phenylalanine or tryptophan at the end, this CDR3 is likely a read error. CDR3 region: CASSRANYGYTV. CDR3 nucleotide sequence: TGTGCCAGTAGCAGGGCCAACTATGGCTACACCGTC. The chain recombines TRBV19 with TRBJ1-2, with D maybe TRBD1 (5 bases). In germline, CDR1 is LNHDA, CDR2 SQIVND (reference sequence). V was shortened by 6 bases and J by 2 bases, with 7 bases between the two germline ends. The CDR3 totals 12 residues.

This clonotype was seen a few times. This chain joins TRBV4-1 and TRBJ2-7; D call uncertain. Trimming removed 1 base at V and 5 bases at J, with 9 bases between. Germline V gene sequence: CDR1 MGHRA, CDR2 YSYEKL. This CDR3 region has 13 residues. The CDR3 coding sequence is TGCGCCAGCAGCCAAGCAAGGGCGGACGAGCAGTACTTC. Translating it yields CASSQARADEQYF.

The V and J genes are TRBV20-1 and TRBJ2-1, with D uncertain. V was pared by 4 bases and J by 4 bases, with 14 bases between. CDR1 and CDR2 from the germline V gene are DFQATT and SNEGSKA (reference sequence). The CDR3 is made up of 14 amino acids. CDR3 sequence: CSAKQGTLYNEQFF. The CDR3 coding sequence is TGCAGTGCTAAACAAGGTACCCTGTACAATGAGCAGTTCTTC.

This clonotype was found a few times. As DNA, the CDR3 is TGCAGTGCGGGGGACTATAGTTTCGAGACCCAGTACTTC. Translated, it gives CSAGDYSFETQYF. The chain couples TRBV20-1 to TRBJ2-5, with TRBD2 identical over 7 bases. Germline V gene data show CDR1 as DFQATT and CDR2 as SNEGSKA (reference sequence). The J segment lost 5 bases and the V segment lost 6 bases, leaving 9 bases of the junction unmatched. CDR3 length: 13 residues.

The V call is TRBV15, the J call TRBJ2-1; D is possibly TRBD1 or TRBD2 (5 bases each). Per germline, CDR1 LNHNV and CDR2 YYDKDF (reference sequence). Trimming stripped 9 bases from V and 9 bases from J, with 21 bases between. The CDR3 length is 14 residues. CDR3 in DNA: TGTGCCACGTCCCGGGGCCGCGGACGCCCTGAGCAGTTCTTC. Translating gives CATSRGRGRPEQFF.

This clonotype was seen at least ten times. This chain connects TRBV15 to TRBJ2-3, with D perhaps TRBD2 (6 bases). This CDR3 region has 14 residues. Deletions cut 1 base from V and 1 base from J, with 6 bases between. Germline CDR1 LNHNV, CDR2 YYDKDF (reference sequence). The CDR3 region has the DNA TGTGCCACCAGCAGAGGGGGGGGCACAGATACGCAGTATTTT. Translating gives CATSRGGGTDTQYF. The whole variable domain, filled in from reference TRBV15 and TRBJ2-3, reads DAMVIQNPRYQVTQFGKPVTLSCSQTLNHNVMYWYQQKSSQAPKLLFHYYDKDFNNEADTPDNFQSRRPNTSFCFLDIRSPGLGDTAMYLCATSRGGGTDTQYFGPGTRLTVL.

This clonotype has a handful of counts. One junction end does not reproduce the germline sequence, and a read error may be involved. J is TRBJ1-5 and V is TRBV20-1; D perhaps matches TRBD1 (5 bases). Germline lookup yields CDR1 DFQATT and CDR2 SNEGSKA (reference sequence). This CDR3 comprises 17 residues. The CDR3 here is CCAREAGNPHSNQPQHF. The CDR3 nucleotides read TGCTGTGCTAGAGAGGCAGGGAACCCTCATAGCAATCAGCCCCAGCATTTT.

This clonotype was detected only once. The rearrangement links TRBV21-1 to TRBJ2-7; the tabulated D call, TRBD1, remains unverified against the DNA. TRBV21-1 is tagged as a pseudogene. CDR3 length: 15 residues. This chain's CDR3 is CASTKGQSPLYEQYV. The CDR3 DNA sequence: TGTGCCAGCACCAAAGGACAGAGTCCGCTCTACGAGCAGTACGTC.

This clonotype was counted between two and nine times. The V gene is TRBV20-1, the J gene TRBJ2-2; the match to TRBD1 covers 9 bases. This CDR3 is 16 amino acids long. CDR1 and CDR2 from the germline V gene are DFQATT and SNEGSKA (reference sequence). V lost 5 bases to trimming and J lost 4 bases; unmatched junction nucleotides: 11. CDR3 bases: TGCAGTGCTTCTTTTGGACAGGGGTCGGGCACCGGGGAGCTGTTTTTT. Amino acids: CSASFGQGSGTGELFF.